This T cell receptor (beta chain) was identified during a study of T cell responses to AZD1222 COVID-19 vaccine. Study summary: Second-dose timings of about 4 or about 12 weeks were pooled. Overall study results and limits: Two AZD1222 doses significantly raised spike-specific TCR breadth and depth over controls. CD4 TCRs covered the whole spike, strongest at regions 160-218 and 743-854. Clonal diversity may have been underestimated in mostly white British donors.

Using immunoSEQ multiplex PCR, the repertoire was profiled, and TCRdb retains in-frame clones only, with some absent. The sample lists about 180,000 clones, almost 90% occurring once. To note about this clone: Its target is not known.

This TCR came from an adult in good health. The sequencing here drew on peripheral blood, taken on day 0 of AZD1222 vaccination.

CDR3 sequence: CASSQPGRGANVLTF. The CDR3 DNA sequence: TGCGCCAGCAGCCAACCCGGTCGAGGGGCCAACGTCCTGACTTTC. The chain joins TRBV4-1 to TRBJ2-6; D gene ambiguous. In germline, CDR1 is MGHRA, CDR2 YSYEKL. This CDR3 region has 15 residues. The V and J ends lost 2 bases and 4 bases respectively, with 9 bases between them.